The next 18 T cell receptor beta chains were all read from a single sample in a study of CD8+CD57+ T cells in acquired aplastic anemia. Those patients picked for sequencing had displayed CD8+CD57+ cell expansion on flow cytometry. Genomic DNA templated the TCR beta VDJ and CDR3 profiling. MiXCR was run by TCRdb on the reads, yielding one entry per CDR3 protein. The table shows roughly 200,000 distinct CDR3 sequences, with 50% to 65% occurring only once. Sequenced material: sorted CD4+, CD8+, or CD8+CD57+ T cells (not recorded which) from PBMCs. The receptors derive from a human donor with aplastic anemia.

The sample holds one count of this clonotype. This chain joins TRBV20-1 and TRBJ2-7; D perhaps matches TRBD2 (6 bases). Germline V lookup: CDR1 DFQATT, CDR2 SNEGSKA (reference sequence). Trimming took off 7 bases at V and 9 bases at J, with 10 bases between the two ends. This CDR3 comprises 9 residues. CDR3 sequence: CSEEGGQYF. In DNA form, the CDR3 reads TGCAGTGAGGAGGGTGGGCAGTACTTC.

This clonotype has a handful of counts. The junction departs from germline at one end; a sequencing error may be responsible. The rearrangement uses TRBV30 and TRBJ2-7; D is unclear. CDR3 size: 11 residues. The germline V gene encodes CDR1 GTSNPN and CDR2 SVGIG (reference sequence). CDR3 bases: TGTGCCTGGAGTTCCTCCTACGCGCAGTACTTC. Translation: CAWSSSYAQYF.

J is TRBJ2-7 and V is TRBV12-3 or TRBV12-4, with no clear D. Between the trimmed V and J ends, which lost 6 bases and 5 bases, there was a span of 11 bases. This CDR3 has 12 amino acids. This CDR3 reads CASSPPGHEQYF. CDR3 nucleotides: TGTGCCAGCAGCCCCCCGGGCCACGAGCAGTACTTC.

The rearrangement links TRBV19 to TRBJ1-1; D perhaps matches TRBD1 (5 bases). V was shortened by 6 bases and J by 10 bases, with 15 bases between the two germline ends. CDR3 length: 12 amino acids. Germline loops: CDR1 LNHDA, CDR2 SQIVND (reference sequence). CDR3 sequence: CASREDGQGAFF. DNA of the CDR3: TGTGCCAGTAGGGAAGACGGGCAGGGAGCTTTCTTT.

The genes are TRBV19 and TRBJ1-1, with 7 bases that match TRBD1. The CDR3 totals 14 residues. CDR1 is LNHDA and CDR2 is SQIVND in the germline V gene (reference sequence). Trimming at V came to 9 bases and at J to 5 bases, leaving 12 bases not matched to a gene. The DNA for the CDR3 is TGTGCCAGCGAGGTGACAGGGCGAGGTACTGAAGCTTTCTTT. It translates to CASEVTGRGTEAFF.

V gene TRBV7-9 combines with J gene TRBJ2-5; the D gene is possibly TRBD2 (5 bases). Trimming left V 1 base short and J 10 bases short, with 10 bases between. CDR1 and CDR2 (germline): SEHNR, FQNEAQ (reference sequence). This CDR3 comprises 12 residues. The chain's CDR3 is CASSLVGLDQYF. The CDR3 DNA follows: TGTGCCAGCAGCTTAGTAGGACTTGACCAGTACTTC.

The chain is built from TRBV7-2 and TRBJ2-7; 8 bases are a match to TRBD1. After removal of 5 bases from V and 6 bases from J, the junction contained 12 bases not matched to a gene. The CDR3 is made up of 15 amino acids. Germline V gene sequence: CDR1 SGHTA, CDR2 FQGNSA. The CDR3 loop reads CASSLSGTGGSEQYF. Here the CDR3 DNA reads TGTGCCAGCAGCCTATCCGGCACAGGGGGAAGCGAGCAGTACTTC.

On this clonotype: Since the CDR3 does not end with the conserved phenylalanine or tryptophan, this likely comes from a read error. The CDR3 here is CACSTDRGVGNTIYL. The CDR3 DNA reads TGTGCCTGTAGTACCGACAGGGGTGTTGGAAACACCATATATTTG. The chain is built from TRBV19 and TRBJ1-3, with 8 bases that match TRBD1. CDR3 length: 15 residues. CDR1 is LNHDA and CDR2 is SQIVND in the germline V gene (reference sequence).

J is TRBJ1-1 and V is TRBV19; tentative D call: TRBD1 (5 bases). The CDR3 covers 14 residues. From germline, CDR1 is LNHDA and CDR2 SQIVND (reference sequence). Trimming removed 5 bases at V and 1 base at J, with 11 bases between. The CDR3 DNA follows: TGTGCCAGTAGTCGGGACGCCTCGAACACTGAAGCTTTCTTT. It codes for CASSRDASNTEAFF.

This clonotype has just one count. The chain combines TRBV25-1 with TRBJ2-1; 13 nucleotides align to TRBD2. V dropped 2 bases and J dropped 8; count of bases not matched to a gene: 12. CDR1 MGHDK and CDR2 SYGVNS come from the germline V gene. This CDR3 comprises 18 residues. CDR3: CASSEIIGLAGEDDEQFF. The DNA for the CDR3 is TGTGCCAGCAGTGAAATTATAGGACTAGCGGGAGAGGACGATGAGCAGTTCTTC.

The genes are TRBV2 and TRBJ1-6, with TRBD1 matching 7 bases. Germline trimming cut 6 bases from V and 2 bases from J; bases unmatched to any gene: 1. Germline V CDR1 and CDR2: SNHLY, FYNNEI. The CDR3 is 14 residues long. This chain's CDR3 is CASRTGTYNSPLHF. DNA for the CDR3: TGTGCCAGCAGGACAGGGACCTATAATTCACCCCTCCACTTT.

This clonotype was counted between two and nine times. The rearrangement joins TRBV2 to TRBJ1-6; 11 positions agree with TRBD1. V lost 2 bases and J lost 14; bases outside the gene matches: 2. CDR3 length: 13 amino acids. Germline V gene sequence: CDR1 SNHLY, CDR2 FYNNEI. CDR3 in amino acids: CASSEWDRGSLHF. The CDR3, as DNA: TGTGCCAGCAGTGAATGGGACAGGGGGTCCCTCCACTTT.

V usage is TRBV6-6 and J usage is TRBJ2-7, with D perhaps matching TRBD1 (5 bases). Per the germline V gene, CDR1 is MNHNY and CDR2 is SVGAGI (reference sequence). V was cut by 5 bases and J by 3 bases, with 11 bases left in between. The CDR3 is 13 residues long. The CDR3 loop is CASSKAGLYEQYF. As DNA, the CDR3 is TGTGCCAGCAGTAAGGCAGGGCTCTACGAGCAGTACTTC.

This clonotype was seen a single time. The junction shows a germline mismatch at one end, possibly a read error. This chain uses TRBV2 with TRBJ2-3; possibly TRBD1 for D (5 bases). Germline CDR1 SNHLY, CDR2 FYNNEI. The CDR3 has 12 amino acids. This CDR3 is CARRSTTGTQYF. In DNA form, the CDR3 reads TGTGCCAGAAGGTCAACCACAGGTACGCAGTATTTT.

This chain links TRBV15 with TRBJ2-7, with 7 bases matching TRBD2. This CDR3 is built from 15 residues. Per germline, CDR1 LNHNV and CDR2 YYDKDF (reference sequence). V gave up 0 bases and J gave up 0 bases; unmatched junction bases: 2. The CDR3 nucleotides read TGTGCCACCAGCAGAGACCTAGCGGCCTCCTACGAGCAGTACTTC. Translation: CATSRDLAASYEQYF.

A note on this clonotype: The junction shows a germline mismatch at one end, possibly a read error. The chain carries TRBV7-7 and TRBJ2-2, with 12 bases that match TRBD2. This CDR3 spans 16 amino acids. CDR1 is SSHAT and CDR2 is FNYEAQ in the germline V gene (reference sequence). This CDR3 is CASSSSLAGGPGELFF. In nucleotides, the CDR3 is TGTGCTAGCAGCTCGTCACTAGCGGGGGGCCCCGGGGAGCTGTTTTTT.

This sequence joins TRBV11-2 and TRBJ2-7, with D unclear. The V end lost 5 bases, the J end lost 6 bases, and 20 bases lay between the germline ends. Germline V CDR1 and CDR2: SGHAT, FQNNGV. CDR3 size: 15 residues. The CDR3 bases are TGTGCCAGCAGCCCGCACCACGGTAGTGGCGGCGAGCAGTACTTC. This gives the protein CASSPHHGSGGEQYF. Full variable domain (rest looked up from reference TRBV11-2 and TRBJ2-7): EAGVAQSPRYKIIEKRQSVAFWCNPISGHATLYWYQQILGQGPKLLIQFQNNGVVDDSQLPKDRFSAERLKGVDSTLKIQPAKLEDSAVYLCASSPHHGSGGEQYFGPGTRLTVT.

This chain connects TRBV20-1 to TRBJ2-7; D remains unclear. The CDR3 is made up of 11 amino acids. Germline V gene sequence: CDR1 DFQATT, CDR2 SNEGSKA (reference sequence). Trimming took 4 bases from V and 3 from J, leaving 7 bases between them. The CDR3 DNA follows: TGCAGTGCTAAATGGGGCTACGAGCAGTACTTC. Protein product: CSAKWGYEQYF.